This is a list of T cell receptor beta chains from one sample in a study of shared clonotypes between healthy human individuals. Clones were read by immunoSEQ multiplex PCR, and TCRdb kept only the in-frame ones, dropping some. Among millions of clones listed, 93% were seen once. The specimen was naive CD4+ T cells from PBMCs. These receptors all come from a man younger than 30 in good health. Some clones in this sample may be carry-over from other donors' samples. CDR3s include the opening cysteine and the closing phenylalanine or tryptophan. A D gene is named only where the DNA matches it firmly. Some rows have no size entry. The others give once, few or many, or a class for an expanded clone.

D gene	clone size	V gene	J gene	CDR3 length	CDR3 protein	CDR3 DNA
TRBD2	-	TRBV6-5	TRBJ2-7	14	CASSNAGGPHEQYF	TGTGCCAGCAGTAACGCGGGAGGGCCCCACGAGCAGTACTTC
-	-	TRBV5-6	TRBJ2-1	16	CASSRDGAGLYNEQFF	TGTGCCAGCAGCAGGGATGGGGCGGGACTCTACAATGAGCAGTTCTTC
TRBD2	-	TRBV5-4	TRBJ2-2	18	CASSLGLAGGENTGELFF	TGTGCCAGCAGCTTGGGACTAGCGGGAGGAGAGAACACCGGGGAGCTGTTTTTT
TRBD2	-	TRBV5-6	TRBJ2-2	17	CASSLTSGSRTRPELFF	TGTGCCAGCAGCTTGACTAGCGGGAGTCGGACTCGCCCCGAGCTGTTTTTT
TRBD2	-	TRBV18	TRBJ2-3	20	CASSPAPGLAGGLTADTQYF	TGTGCCAGCTCACCCGCCCCGGGACTAGCGGGAGGGCTGACGGCAGATACGCAGTATTTT
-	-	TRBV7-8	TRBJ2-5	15	CASSPPSGGTETQYF	TGTGCCAGCAGCCCCCCTAGTGGTGGTACAGAGACCCAGTACTTC
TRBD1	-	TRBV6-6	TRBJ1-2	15	CASSNTGGTYYGYTF	TGTGCCAGCAGTAACACAGGGGGCACCTACTATGGCTACACCTTC
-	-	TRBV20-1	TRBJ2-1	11	CSAPYGNEQFF	TGCAGTGCTCCCTATGGGAATGAGCAGTTCTTC
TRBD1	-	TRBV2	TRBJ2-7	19	CASSDASWDRAFGGSEQYF	TGTGCCAGCAGTGACGCCTCGTGGGACAGGGCTTTTGGCGGTTCCGAGCAGTACTTC
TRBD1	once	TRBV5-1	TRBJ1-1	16	CASSFLSGTVATEAFF	TGCGCCAGCAGCTTCCTCTCCGGGACAGTTGCCACTGAAGCTTTCTTT
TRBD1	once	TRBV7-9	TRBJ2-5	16	CASSYPRDRVQETQYF	TGTGCCAGCAGCTATCCAAGGGACAGGGTACAAGAGACCCAGTACTTC
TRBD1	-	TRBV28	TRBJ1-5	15	CASSWGQGPNQPQHF	TGTGCCAGCAGCTGGGGACAGGGCCCAAATCAGCCCCAGCATTTT
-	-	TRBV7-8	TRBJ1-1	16	CASSSVGGTPHTEAFF	TGTGCCAGCAGCTCGGTCGGGGGGACACCTCACACTGAAGCTTTCTTT
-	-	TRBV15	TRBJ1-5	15	CATSVRRGSNQPQHF	TGTGCCACCAGCGTACGCAGGGGTAGCAATCAGCCCCAGCATTTT
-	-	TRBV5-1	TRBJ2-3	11	CASREGDTQYF	TGCGCCAGCCGAGAGGGAGATACGCAGTATTTT
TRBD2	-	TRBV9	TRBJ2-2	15	CASSVSGRGTGELFF	TGTGCCAGCAGCGTCAGCGGGAGGGGCACCGGGGAGCTGTTTTTT
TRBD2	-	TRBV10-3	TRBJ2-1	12	CAISEPGGEQFF	TGTGCCATCAGCGAACCGGGGGGTGAGCAGTTCTTC
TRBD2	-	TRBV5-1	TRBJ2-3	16	CASSFGLAGGPDTQYF	TGCGCCAGCAGCTTTGGGCTAGCGGGAGGGCCAGATACGCAGTATTTT
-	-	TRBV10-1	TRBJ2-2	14	CASSERGITGELFF	TGCGCCAGCAGTGAAAGGGGGATCACCGGGGAGCTGTTTTTT
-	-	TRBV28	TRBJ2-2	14	CASRTRAGHGELFF	TGTGCCAGCAGAACCAGAGCAGGTCACGGGGAGCTGTTTTTT
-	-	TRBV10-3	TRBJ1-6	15	CAISEFTGLSSPLHF	TGTGCCATCAGTGAGTTTACAGGGTTGAGTTCACCCCTCCACTTT
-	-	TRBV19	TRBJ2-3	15	CASSPARAPTDTQYF	TGTGCCAGTAGCCCGGCTCGGGCCCCCACAGATACGCAGTATTTT
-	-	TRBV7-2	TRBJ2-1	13	CASSLGGRGEQFF	TGTGCCAGCAGCTTAGGGGGTAGGGGTGAGCAGTTCTTC
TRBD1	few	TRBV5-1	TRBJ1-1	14	CASSLSRGDTEAFF	TGCGCCAGCAGCTTGTCCAGGGGGGACACTGAAGCTTTCTTT
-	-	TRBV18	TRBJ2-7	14	CASSPGSRSYEQYF	TGTGCCAGCTCACCAGGGAGTCGGTCCTACGAGCAGTACTTC
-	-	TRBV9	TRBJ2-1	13	CASSVGGQGEQFF	TGTGCCAGCAGCGTAGGAGGGCAGGGGGAGCAGTTCTTC
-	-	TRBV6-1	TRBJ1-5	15	CASRNDRERGQPQHF	TGTGCCAGCAGGAATGACAGAGAACGGGGTCAGCCCCAGCATTTT